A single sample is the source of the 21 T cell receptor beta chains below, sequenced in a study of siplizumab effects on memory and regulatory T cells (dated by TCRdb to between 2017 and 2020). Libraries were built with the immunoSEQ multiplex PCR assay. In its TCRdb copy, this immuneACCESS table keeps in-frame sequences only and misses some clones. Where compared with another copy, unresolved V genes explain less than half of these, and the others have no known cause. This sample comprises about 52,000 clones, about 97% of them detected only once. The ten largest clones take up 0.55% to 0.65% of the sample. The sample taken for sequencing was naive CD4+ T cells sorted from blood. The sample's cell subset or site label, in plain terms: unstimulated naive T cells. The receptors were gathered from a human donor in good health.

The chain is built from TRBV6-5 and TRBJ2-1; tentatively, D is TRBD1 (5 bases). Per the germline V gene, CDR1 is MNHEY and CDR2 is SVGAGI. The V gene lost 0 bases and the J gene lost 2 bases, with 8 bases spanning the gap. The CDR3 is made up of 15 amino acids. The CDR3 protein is CASSYSWGPYNEQFF. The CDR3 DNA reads TGTGCCAGCAGTTACTCCTGGGGCCCCTACAATGAGCAGTTCTTC.

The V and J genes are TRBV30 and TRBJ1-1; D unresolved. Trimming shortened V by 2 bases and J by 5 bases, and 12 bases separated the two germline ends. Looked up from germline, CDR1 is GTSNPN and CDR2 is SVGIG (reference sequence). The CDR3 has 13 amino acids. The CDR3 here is CAWSWALGTEAFF. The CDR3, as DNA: TGTGCCTGGAGTTGGGCCCTGGGGACTGAAGCTTTCTTT.

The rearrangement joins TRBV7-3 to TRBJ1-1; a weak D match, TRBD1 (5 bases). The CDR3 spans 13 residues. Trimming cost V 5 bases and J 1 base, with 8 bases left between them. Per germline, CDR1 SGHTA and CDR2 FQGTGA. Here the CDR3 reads CASSPTGNTEAFF. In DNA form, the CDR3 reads TGTGCCAGCAGCCCTACAGGGAACACTGAAGCTTTCTTT.

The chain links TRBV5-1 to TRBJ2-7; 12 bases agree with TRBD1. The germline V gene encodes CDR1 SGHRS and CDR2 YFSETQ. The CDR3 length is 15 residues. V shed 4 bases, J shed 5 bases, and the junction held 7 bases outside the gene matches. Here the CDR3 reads CASSGRDRGLNEQYF. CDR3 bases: TGCGCCAGCAGCGGCCGGGACAGGGGGCTGAACGAGCAGTACTTC.

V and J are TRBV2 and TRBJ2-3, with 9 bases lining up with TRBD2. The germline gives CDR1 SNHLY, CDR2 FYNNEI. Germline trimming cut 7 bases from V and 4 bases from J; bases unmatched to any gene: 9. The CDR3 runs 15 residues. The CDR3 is CASTVAGGPPDTQYF. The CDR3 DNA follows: TGTGCCAGCACCGTCGCGGGAGGGCCCCCAGATACGCAGTATTTT.

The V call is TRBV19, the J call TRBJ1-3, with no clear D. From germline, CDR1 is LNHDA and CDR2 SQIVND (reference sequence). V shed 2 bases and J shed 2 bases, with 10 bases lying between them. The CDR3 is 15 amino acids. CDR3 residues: CASSIYQSPGNTIYF. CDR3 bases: TGTGCCAGTAGTATATATCAGTCACCTGGAAACACCATATATTTT.

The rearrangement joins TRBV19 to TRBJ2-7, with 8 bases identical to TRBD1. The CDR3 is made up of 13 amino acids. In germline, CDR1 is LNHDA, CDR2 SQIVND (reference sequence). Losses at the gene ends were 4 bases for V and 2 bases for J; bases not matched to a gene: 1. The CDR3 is CASSKQGAYEQYF. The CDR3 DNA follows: TGTGCCAGTAGTAAACAGGGGGCCTACGAGCAGTACTTC.

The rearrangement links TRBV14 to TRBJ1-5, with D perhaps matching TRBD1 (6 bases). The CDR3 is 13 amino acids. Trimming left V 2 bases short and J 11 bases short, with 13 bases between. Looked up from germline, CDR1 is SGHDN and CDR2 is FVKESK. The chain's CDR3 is CASSQPGAGTQHF. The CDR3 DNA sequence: TGTGCCAGCAGCCAACCAGGGGCAGGGACCCAGCATTTT.

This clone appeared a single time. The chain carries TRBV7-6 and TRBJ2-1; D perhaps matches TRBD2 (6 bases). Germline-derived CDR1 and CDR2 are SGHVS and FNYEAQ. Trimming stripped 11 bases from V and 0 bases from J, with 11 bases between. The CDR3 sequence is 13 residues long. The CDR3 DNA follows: TGTGCCTCTCGGGAGAGCTCCTACAATGAGCAGTTCTTC. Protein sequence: CASRESSYNEQFF. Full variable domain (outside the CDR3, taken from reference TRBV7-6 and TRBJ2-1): GAGVSQSPRYKVTKRGQDVALRCDPISGHVSLYWYRQALGQGPEFLTYFNYEAQQDKSGLPNDRFSAERPEGSISTLTIQRTEQRDSAMYRCASRESSYNEQFFGPGTRLTVL.

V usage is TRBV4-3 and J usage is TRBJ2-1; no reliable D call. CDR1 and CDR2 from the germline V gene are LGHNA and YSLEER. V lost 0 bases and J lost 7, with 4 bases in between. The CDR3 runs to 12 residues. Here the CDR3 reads CASSQDRNEQFF. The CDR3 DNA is TGCGCCAGCAGCCAAGACCGGAATGAGCAGTTCTTC.

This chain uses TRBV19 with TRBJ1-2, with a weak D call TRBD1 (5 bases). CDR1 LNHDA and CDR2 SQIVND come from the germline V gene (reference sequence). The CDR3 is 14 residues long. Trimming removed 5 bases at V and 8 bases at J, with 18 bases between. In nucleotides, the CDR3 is TGTGCCAGTAGTGGGACGACAGCTCTGGGGGGCTACACCTTC. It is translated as CASSGTTALGGYTF.

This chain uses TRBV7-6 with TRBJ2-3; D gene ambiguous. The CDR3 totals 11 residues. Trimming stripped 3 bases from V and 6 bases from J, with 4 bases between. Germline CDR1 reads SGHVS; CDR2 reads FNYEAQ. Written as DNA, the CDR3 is TGTGCCAGCAGCTTTGGGGATACGCAGTATTTT. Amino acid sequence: CASSFGDTQYF.

The CDR3 DNA sequence: TGTGCCAGTGATACGAAGACAGGGAGCGGTGCAGATACGCAGTATTTT. It is translated as CASDTKTGSGADTQYF. The rearrangement links TRBV19 to TRBJ2-3; 7 bases align to TRBD1. Germline lookup yields CDR1 LNHDA and CDR2 SQIVND (reference sequence). Losses at the gene ends were 8 bases for V and 4 bases for J; bases not matched to a gene: 15. The CDR3 has 16 amino acids.

The CDR3 region is CASSLRRGNEKLFF. As DNA, the CDR3 is TGCGCCAGCAGCTTGCGCAGGGGTAATGAAAAACTGTTTTTT. The chain combines TRBV5-1 with TRBJ1-4; a possible D gene is TRBD1 (6 bases). The germline V gene encodes CDR1 SGHRS and CDR2 YFSETQ. The CDR3 totals 14 residues. V was cut by 1 base and J by 4 bases, with 8 bases left in between.

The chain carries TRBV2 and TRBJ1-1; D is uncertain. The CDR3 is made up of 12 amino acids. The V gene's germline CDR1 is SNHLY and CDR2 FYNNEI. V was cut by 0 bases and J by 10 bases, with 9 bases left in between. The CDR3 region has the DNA TGTGCCAGCAGTGAAGCTAGCATTCGAGCTTTCTTT. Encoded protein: CASSEASIRAFF.

CDR3 DNA: TGTGCCAGCTCACCAAAAGTACGGACAGGGGGCCGACAGCCCCAGCATTTT. Translation: CASSPKVRTGGRQPQHF. The chain is built from TRBV18 and TRBJ1-5; 11 nucleotides align to TRBD1. This CDR3 spans 17 amino acids. With 2 bases clipped from V and 7 bases from J, the junction kept 10 bases outside the gene matches. Germline assignment: CDR1 KGHSH and CDR2 LQKENI. The variable domain in full, with the rest retrieved from reference TRBV18 and TRBJ1-5, is NAGVMQNPRHLVRRRGQEARLRCSPMKGHSHVYWYRQLPEEGLKFMVYLQKENIIDESGMPKERFSAEFPKEGPSILRIQQVVRGDSAAYFCASSPKVRTGGRQPQHFGDGTRLSIL.

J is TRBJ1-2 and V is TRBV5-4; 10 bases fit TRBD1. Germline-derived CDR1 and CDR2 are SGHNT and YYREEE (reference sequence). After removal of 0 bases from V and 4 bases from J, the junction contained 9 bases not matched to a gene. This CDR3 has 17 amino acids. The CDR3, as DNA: TGTGCCAGCAGCTTGGATCCGGGACAGGGGACCTTCTATGGCTACACCTTC. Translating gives CASSLDPGQGTFYGYTF.

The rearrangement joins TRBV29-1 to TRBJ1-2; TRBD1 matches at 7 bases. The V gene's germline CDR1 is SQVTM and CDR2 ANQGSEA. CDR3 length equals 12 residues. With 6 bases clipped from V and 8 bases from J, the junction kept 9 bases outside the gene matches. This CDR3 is CSVRDRVGGYTF. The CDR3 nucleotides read TGCAGCGTCCGAGACAGGGTGGGAGGCTACACCTTC.

This CDR3 is CAWTTRSDSPLHF. CDR3 in DNA: TGTGCCTGGACTACAAGGAGCGATTCACCCCTCCACTTT. The rearrangement links TRBV30 to TRBJ1-6; no reliable D call. Looked up from germline, CDR1 is GTSNPN and CDR2 is SVGIG (reference sequence). V dropped 4 bases and J dropped 8 bases, with 12 bases sitting between them. The CDR3 length is 13 residues.

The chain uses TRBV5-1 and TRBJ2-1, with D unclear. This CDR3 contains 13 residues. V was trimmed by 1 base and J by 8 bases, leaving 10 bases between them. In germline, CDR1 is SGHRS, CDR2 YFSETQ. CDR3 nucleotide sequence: TGCGCCAGCAGCTTGTACAGACGGCATGAGCAGTTCTTC. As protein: CASSLYRRHEQFF.

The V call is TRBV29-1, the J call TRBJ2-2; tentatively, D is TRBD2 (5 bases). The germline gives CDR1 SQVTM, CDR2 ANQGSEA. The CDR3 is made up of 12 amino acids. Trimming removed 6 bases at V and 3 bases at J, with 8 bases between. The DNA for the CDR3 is TGCAGCGTGGCCGGGGACACCGGGGAGCTGTTTTTT. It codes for CSVAGDTGELFF.